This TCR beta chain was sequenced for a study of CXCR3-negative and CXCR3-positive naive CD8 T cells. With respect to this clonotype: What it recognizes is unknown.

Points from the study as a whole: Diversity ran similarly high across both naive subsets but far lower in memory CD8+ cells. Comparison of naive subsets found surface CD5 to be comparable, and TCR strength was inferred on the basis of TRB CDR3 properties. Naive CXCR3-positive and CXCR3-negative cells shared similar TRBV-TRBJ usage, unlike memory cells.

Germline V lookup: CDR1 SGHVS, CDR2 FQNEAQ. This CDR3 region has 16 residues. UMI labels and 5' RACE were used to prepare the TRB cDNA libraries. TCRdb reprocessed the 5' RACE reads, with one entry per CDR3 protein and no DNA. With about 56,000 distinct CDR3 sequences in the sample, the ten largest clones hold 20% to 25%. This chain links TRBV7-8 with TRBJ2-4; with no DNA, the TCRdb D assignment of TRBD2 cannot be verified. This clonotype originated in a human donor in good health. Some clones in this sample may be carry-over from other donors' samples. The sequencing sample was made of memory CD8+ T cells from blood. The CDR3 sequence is CASSLPPGGGQNIQYF.